What follows are 25 T cell receptor beta chains derived from one specimen sequenced in a study of blood T cell repertoires in COVID-19. Libraries were prepared by immunoSEQ multiplex PCR; TCRdb keeps only in-frame clonotypes and omits some of them. The sample has roughly 59,000 clones, around 79% seen once; the top ten hold roughly 9.8%. What was sequenced was peripheral blood. The receptors stem from a human donor in a cohort sampled during active COVID-19.

The chain has TRBV25-1 and TRBJ1-1; D is unclear. Germline V gives CDR1 MGHDK, CDR2 SYGVNS. This CDR3 has 16 residues. V was pared by 1 base and J by 0 bases, with 12 bases between. The CDR3 protein is CASSESRHLLNTEAFF. For the CDR3, the DNA is TGTGCCAGCAGTGAATCGAGGCACCTCTTGAACACTGAAGCTTTCTTT.

The chain combines TRBV27 with TRBJ2-3, with TRBD2 matching over 9 bases. With 9 bases clipped from V and 4 bases from J, the junction kept 17 bases outside the gene matches. Germline-derived CDR1 and CDR2 are MNHEY and SMNVEV (reference sequence). This CDR3 spans 17 amino acids. CDR3 residues: CASGRVVGTSRADTQYF. Written as DNA, the CDR3 is TGTGCCAGTGGGAGAGTAGTAGGGACTAGCAGGGCAGATACGCAGTATTTT.

V usage is TRBV7-9 and J usage is TRBJ2-3; 9 bases match TRBD1. V trimming: 5 bases; J trimming: 0 bases; junction bases outside the gene matches: 6. The germline CDR1 and CDR2 sequences are SEHNR and FQNEAQ (reference sequence). The CDR3 consists of 16 residues. CDR3 sequence (DNA): TGTGCCAGCAGCCTCACACAGGGGGCTAGCACAGATACGCAGTATTTT. It yields the protein CASSLTQGASTDTQYF.

The rearrangement uses TRBV9 and TRBJ2-5, with D perhaps matching TRBD1 (5 bases). The CDR3 contains 17 residues. Germline V gene data show CDR1 as SGDLS and CDR2 as YYNGEE. The germline V and J ends were trimmed by 4 bases and 3 bases, with 22 bases remaining between them. The CDR3 region has the DNA TGTGCCAGCAGCCAATCCTTCTTATCAGGGTCCAAAGAGACCCAGTACTTC. Its translation is CASSQSFLSGSKETQYF.

The chain couples TRBV2 to TRBJ1-5, with 8 bases that match TRBD1. CDR1 is SNHLY, CDR2 FYNNEI, per germline. The CDR3 spans 16 residues. J was trimmed by 6 bases and V by 4 bases; bases with no gene match: 11. CDR3 sequence reads: CASSVTGGKVSQPQHF. The CDR3 coding sequence is TGTGCCAGCAGTGTTACAGGGGGAAAGGTATCTCAGCCCCAGCATTTT.

J is TRBJ1-5 and V is TRBV6-5, with D maybe TRBD1 (6 bases). V was trimmed by 6 bases and J by 3 bases, leaving 12 bases between them. This CDR3 comprises 14 residues. Germline CDR1 MNHEY, CDR2 SVGAGI. CDR3 region: CASRKGQHNQPQHF. The DNA of the CDR3 is TGTGCCAGCAGGAAAGGACAGCACAATCAGCCCCAGCATTTT.

The V gene is TRBV27, the J gene TRBJ1-5, with a tentative D call TRBD1 (5 bases). This CDR3 has 15 residues. Between the trimmed V and J ends, which lost 3 bases and 0 bases, there was a span of 9 bases. Germline CDR1 reads MNHEY; CDR2 reads SMNVEV (reference sequence). CDR3 DNA sequence: TGTGCCAGCAGTTTGGGGGGGTATAGCAATCAGCCCCAGCATTTT. Its protein product is CASSLGGYSNQPQHF.

The rearrangement links TRBV7-8 to TRBJ2-2, with TRBD2 identical over 9 bases. Germline values: CDR1 SGHVS, CDR2 FQNEAQ. The CDR3 has 18 residues. The ends lost 5 bases at V and 6 bases at J; junction bases unmatched: 16. CDR3 bases: TGTGCCAGCAGCGGGCGGAGTTGGGTAGCGGGAGCCCCCGGGGAGCTGTTTTTT. Amino acids: CASSGRSWVAGAPGELFF.

This clone occurred a few times. The chain couples TRBV6-5 to TRBJ1-1, with 7 bases aligning to TRBD1. This CDR3 has 15 amino acids. In germline, CDR1 is MNHEY, CDR2 SVGAGI. V shed 0 bases and J 3 bases; nucleotides not matched to a gene: 4. In DNA, the CDR3 is TGTGCCAGCAGTTACTCGATTAGGGGGCACACTGAAGCTTTCTTT. This sequence encodes CASSYSIRGHTEAFF.

The chain combines TRBV11-2 with TRBJ2-7; the match to TRBD1 covers 8 bases. Germline V lookup: CDR1 SGHAT, CDR2 FQNNGV. Unmatched junction bases numbered 8, after V lost 5 bases and J lost 5 bases. This CDR3 is built from 14 residues. The CDR3 loop is CASSLQGAINEQYF. The CDR3 DNA sequence: TGTGCCAGCAGCCTCCAGGGGGCTATCAACGAGCAGTACTTC.

The CDR3 loop is CASSQRGRAEQFF. In DNA, the CDR3 is TGTGCCAGCAGCCAACGGGGGAGGGCCGAGCAGTTCTTC. The V call is TRBV7-9, the J call TRBJ2-1; 7 positions match TRBD2. CDR1 is SEHNR and CDR2 is FQNEAQ in the germline V gene (reference sequence). The CDR3 is 13 residues long. Trimming removed 5 bases from V and 10 bases from J; junction bases left unmatched: 8.

There are a few counts of this clone. The genes are TRBV19 and TRBJ2-4; 7 nucleotides align to TRBD1. The length of the CDR3 is 14 residues. J gave up 2 bases and V 9 bases, and 7 bases lay outside the gene matches. Germline V gene sequence: CDR1 LNHDA, CDR2 SQIVND (reference sequence). DNA of the CDR3: TGTGCCAGCCTGGACAGGAAGACCAAAAACATTCAGTACTTC. This translates into CASLDRKTKNIQYF.

This clone is labeled as medium-sized. V gene TRBV6-2 or TRBV6-3 combines with J gene TRBJ2-5; a possible D gene is TRBD1 (6 bases). The CDR3 has 15 residues. V lost 2 bases and J 1 base, leaving 11 bases between the germline ends. Germline values: CDR1 MNHEY, CDR2 SVGEGT. This CDR3 reads CASSYLGQFQETQYF. In nucleotides, the CDR3 is TGTGCCAGCAGTTACCTAGGACAGTTCCAAGAGACCCAGTACTTC.

Worth noting for this clone: The identical CDR3 is also encoded by other nucleotide sequences in the sample. The chain is built from TRBV28 and TRBJ2-3; D possibly corresponds to TRBD2 (5 bases). The CDR3 length is 15 residues. V lost 2 bases, J lost 0 bases, and 9 bases lay in between. The germline gives CDR1 MDHEN, CDR2 SYDVKM. This CDR3 is CASSLAGLSTDTQYF. The DNA for the CDR3 is TGTGCCAGCAGTTTAGCGGGTCTTAGCACAGATACGCAGTATTTT.

The chain is built from TRBV11-2 and TRBJ2-1; D is uncertain. Trimming took off 1 base at V and 4 bases at J, with 5 bases between the two ends. Per germline, CDR1 SGHAT and CDR2 FQNNGV. CDR3 length equals 13 residues. In DNA form, the CDR3 reads TGTGCCAGCAGCTTAGTACAGTACAATGAGCAGTTCTTC. The encoded protein is CASSLVQYNEQFF.

This clone occurred a few times. The chain joins TRBV4-3 to TRBJ2-5, with 8 bases aligning to TRBD1. Losses at the gene ends were 4 bases for V and 5 bases for J; bases not matched to a gene: 12. Germline loops: CDR1 LGHNA, CDR2 YSLEER. The length of the CDR3 is 16 residues. In DNA, the CDR3 is TGCGCCAGCAGCCCGGACAGGGCGGCGGGAACGGAGACCCAGTACTTC. Translating it yields CASSPDRAAGTETQYF.

The genes are TRBV5-4 and TRBJ2-3; the match to TRBD2 covers 7 bases. The J segment lost 2 bases and the V segment lost 1 base, leaving 10 bases of the junction unmatched. The length of the CDR3 is 17 residues. The germline V gene encodes CDR1 SGHNT and CDR2 YYREEE (reference sequence). The CDR3 loop is CASSLRIGREITDTQYF. The CDR3 bases are TGTGCCAGCAGCTTGAGAATAGGGCGGGAGATCACAGATACGCAGTATTTT.

This chain connects TRBV5-1 to TRBJ1-4, with D perhaps matching TRBD1 (5 bases). Germline-derived CDR1 and CDR2 are SGHRS and YFSETQ. V was shortened by 3 bases and J by 7 bases, with 7 bases between the two germline ends. This CDR3 contains 12 residues. The CDR3 DNA reads TGCGCCAGCAGCTGGGGGGGTGAAAAACTGTTTTTT. Its translation is CASSWGGEKLFF.

This chain links TRBV19 with TRBJ2-1; 8 bases match TRBD2. The CDR3 is 13 residues long. Germline lookup yields CDR1 LNHDA and CDR2 SQIVND (reference sequence). V shed 6 bases, J shed 2 bases, and the junction held 0 bases outside the gene matches. The CDR3 here is CASSGRAYNEQFF. The CDR3 bases are TGTGCCAGTAGCGGGAGGGCCTACAATGAGCAGTTCTTC.

CDR3 nucleotides: TGTGCCAGCAGCTTAGGAGTAGCGGGTCCCTCCTACGAGCAGTACTTC. Its protein is CASSLGVAGPSYEQYF. The genes are TRBV7-2 and TRBJ2-7; 7 bases line up with TRBD2. CDR3 size: 16 residues. Per the germline V gene, CDR1 is SGHTA and CDR2 is FQGNSA. Losses at the gene ends were 1 base for V and 0 bases for J; bases not matched to a gene: 6.

The chain has TRBV6-5 and TRBJ2-3, with D hard to call. The V gene lost 5 bases and the J gene lost 2 bases, with 14 bases spanning the gap. CDR1 is MNHEY and CDR2 is SVGAGI in the germline V gene. This CDR3 has 15 residues. CDR3 residues: CASSPSLTVTDTQYF. The CDR3 coding sequence is TGTGCCAGCAGTCCTTCGCTCACAGTCACAGATACGCAGTATTTT.

The chain couples TRBV5-1 to TRBJ2-5; 11 bases fit TRBD1. The CDR3 is 13 residues long. V dropped 4 bases and J dropped 8; count of bases not matched to a gene: 4. Germline CDR1 SGHRS, CDR2 YFSETQ. CDR3 nucleotides: TGCGCCAGCAGCCCAGGGACAGGGGGTACCCAGTACTTC. Protein: CASSPGTGGTQYF.

The chain couples TRBV6-5 to TRBJ2-2, with no clear D. There are 14 residues in the CDR3. CDR1 and CDR2 from the germline V gene are MNHEY and SVGAGI. Trimming left V 2 bases short and J 6 bases short, with 10 bases between. This CDR3 reads CASSYAYSAGELFF. The CDR3, as DNA: TGTGCCAGCAGTTACGCGTACTCTGCCGGGGAGCTGTTTTTT.

The chain has TRBV6-4 and TRBJ2-3, with 14 bases fitting TRBD2. V was clipped by 9 bases and J by 5 bases; unmatched bases: 7. The CDR3 consists of 15 residues. Looked up from germline, CDR1 is MRHNA and CDR2 is SNTAGT. The CDR3 here is CARYGTSGSQDTQYF. CDR3 bases: TGTGCCAGGTACGGGACTAGCGGGAGTCAAGATACGCAGTATTTT.

This clone showed up just once. The genes are TRBV28 and TRBJ2-1; tentatively, D is TRBD2 (7 bases). The CDR3 consists of 15 residues. CDR1 and CDR2 from the germline V gene are MDHEN and SYDVKM. V was pared by 5 bases and J by 6 bases, with 17 bases between. The CDR3 nucleotides are TGTGCCAGCAGTGACCCGCGGGGAGGGGGCAATGAGCAGTTCTTC. Translation: CASSDPRGGGNEQFF.